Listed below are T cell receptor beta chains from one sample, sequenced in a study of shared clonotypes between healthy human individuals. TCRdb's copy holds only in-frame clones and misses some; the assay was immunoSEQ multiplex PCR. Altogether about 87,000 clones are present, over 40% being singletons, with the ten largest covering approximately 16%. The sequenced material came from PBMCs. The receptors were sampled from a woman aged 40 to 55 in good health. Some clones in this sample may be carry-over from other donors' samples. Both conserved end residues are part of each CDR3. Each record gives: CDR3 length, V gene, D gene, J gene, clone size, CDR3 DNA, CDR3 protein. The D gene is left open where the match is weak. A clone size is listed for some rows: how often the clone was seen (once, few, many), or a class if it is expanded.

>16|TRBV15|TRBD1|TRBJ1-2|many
TGTGCCACCAGCAGACCGCCGGACAGGAGAGACTATGGCTACACCTTC
CATSRPPDRRDYGYTF
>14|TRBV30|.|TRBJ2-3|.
TGTGCCTGGAGTGTAAAGGGTTTCGCAGATACGCAGTATTTT
CAWSVKGFADTQYF
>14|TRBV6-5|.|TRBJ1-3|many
TGTGCCAGTACCCCAGGCGGCTCTGGAAACACCATATATTTT
CASTPGGSGNTIYF
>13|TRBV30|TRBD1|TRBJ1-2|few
TGTGCCTGGAGTCGGACAGGGGGCTTTGGCTACACCTTC
CAWSRTGGFGYTF
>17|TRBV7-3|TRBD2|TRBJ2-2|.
TGTGCCAGCAGCTTAAATGGACTAGCGGGAGGGGCCGGGGAGCTGTTTTTT
CASSLNGLAGGAGELFF
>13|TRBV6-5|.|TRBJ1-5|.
TGTGCCAGCACGGGGGATATCAATCAGCCCCAGCATTTT
CASTGDINQPQHF
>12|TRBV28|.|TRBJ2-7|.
TGTGCCAGCAGTTTAGGGGTTTACGAGCAGTACTTC
CASSLGVYEQYF
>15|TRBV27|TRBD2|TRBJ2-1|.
TGTGCCAGCAGTCTTGGGACTAGCGGGGTTAATGAGCAGTTCTTC
CASSLGTSGVNEQFF
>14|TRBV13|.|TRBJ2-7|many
TGTGCCAGCAGCCTGGGGGTCCCCTCCTACGAGCAGTACTTC
CASSLGVPSYEQYF
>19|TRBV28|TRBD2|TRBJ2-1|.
TGTGCCAGCAGTTTTTTCCGCGGGACTAGCGGGAGTTTTAACAATGAGCAGTTCTTC
CASSFFRGTSGSFNNEQFF
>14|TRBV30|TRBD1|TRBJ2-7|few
TGTGCCTGGAGTGTCGCAGGGGGCGGCTACGAGCAGTACTTC
CAWSVAGGGYEQYF
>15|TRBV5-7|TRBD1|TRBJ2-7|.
TGTGCCAGCAGACGGGGACAGGGGGCCCCCTACGAGCAGTACTTC
CASRRGQGAPYEQYF
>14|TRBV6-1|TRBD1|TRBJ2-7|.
TGTGCCAGCAGCCGGATGACAGGGTCTGCCGAGCAGTACTTC
CASSRMTGSAEQYF
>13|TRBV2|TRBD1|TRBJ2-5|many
TGTGCCAGCACCCGGGACAGCGAAGAGACCCAGTACTTC
CASTRDSEETQYF
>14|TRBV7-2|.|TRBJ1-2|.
TGTGCCAGCAGCCCATACAGGGAGACTTATGGCTACACCTTC
CASSPYRETYGYTF
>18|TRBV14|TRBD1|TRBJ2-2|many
TGTGCCAGCAGCCAAGTCACAGGGACAGGGGCTTTCACCGGGGAGCTGTTTTTT
CASSQVTGTGAFTGELFF
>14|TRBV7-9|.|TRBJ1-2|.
TGTGCCAGCAGCTTATTAGCAGGGGACTATGGCTACACCTTC
CASSLLAGDYGYTF
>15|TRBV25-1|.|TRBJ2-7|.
TGTGCCAGCAGTGTCGGCCAGCGGGCTACCTACGAGCAGTACTTC
CASSVGQRATYEQYF
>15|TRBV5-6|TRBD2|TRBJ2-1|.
TGTGCCAGCAGAAAAGGGACTAGCGCGTACAATGAGCAGTTCTTC
CASRKGTSAYNEQFF
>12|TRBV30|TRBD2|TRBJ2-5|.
TGTGCCTGGGGGACTAGCGGAGGGTCCCAGTACTTC
CAWGTSGGSQYF
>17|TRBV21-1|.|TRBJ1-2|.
TGTGCCAGCAGCAGGGATAAGTTTCCGGGACAGGGTTGCGGCTACACCTTC
CASSRDKFPGQGCGYTF
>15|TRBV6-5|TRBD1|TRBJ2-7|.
TGTGCCAGCAGGGCCGGGACAGGAAACTCCTACGAGCAGTACTTC
CASRAGTGNSYEQYF
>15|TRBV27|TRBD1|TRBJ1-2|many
TGTGCCAGCAGTGCCCTCCGACAGGGGTCGGGAGGCTACACCTTC
CASSALRQGSGGYTF
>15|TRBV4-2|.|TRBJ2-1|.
TGTGCCAGCAGCCAAGGGACGAACCACGACAATGAGCAGTTCTTC
CASSQGTNHDNEQFF
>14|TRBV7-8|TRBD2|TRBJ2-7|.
TGTGCCAGCAGCACCACTAGCGGCCCCTACGAGCAGTACTTC
CASSTTSGPYEQYF
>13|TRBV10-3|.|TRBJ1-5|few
TGTGCCATCAGGTCTGGGTACGATCAGCCCCAGCATTTT
CAIRSGYDQPQHF
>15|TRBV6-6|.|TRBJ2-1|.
TGTGCCAGCAGCGGCTCGGCGCTGAGTTCTAATGAGCAGTTCTTC
CASSGSALSSNEQFF
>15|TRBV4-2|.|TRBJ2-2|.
TGTGCCAGCAGCTTAAGCGCCGCAAACAGCGGGGAGCTGTTTTTT
CASSLSAANSGELFF
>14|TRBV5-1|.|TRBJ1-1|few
TGCGCCAGCCGCACTTCGGCGGGGAACACTGAAGCTTTCTTT
CASRTSAGNTEAFF
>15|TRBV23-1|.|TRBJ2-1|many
TGCGCCAGCAGTCAATTATCAGCGCTCTACAATGAGCGGTTCTTC
CASSQLSALYNERFF
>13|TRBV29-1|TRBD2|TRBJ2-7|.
TGCAGCGTTGACAAGCGGGGGGGCTACGAGCAGTACTTC
CSVDKRGGYEQYF
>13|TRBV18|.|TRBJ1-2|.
TGTGCCAGCTCACCAAATCGTTTCGATGGCTACACCTTC
CASSPNRFDGYTF
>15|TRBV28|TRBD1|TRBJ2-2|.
TGTGCCAGCAGACTGACAGGGGGCAACACCGGGGAGCTGTTTTTT
CASRLTGGNTGELFF
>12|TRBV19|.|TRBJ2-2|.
TGTGCCACCACGGACAGCACCGGGGAGCTGTTTTTT
CATTDSTGELFF
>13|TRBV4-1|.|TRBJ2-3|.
TGCGCCAGCAGCCAAGCCCCACCGCAGGCGCAGTATTTT
CASSQAPPQAQYF
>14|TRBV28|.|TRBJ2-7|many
TGTGCCAGCAGTTTGGCAGGGTTTTCCTACGAGCAGTACTTC
CASSLAGFSYEQYF
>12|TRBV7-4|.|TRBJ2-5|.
TGTGCCAGCAGCTCTCTGACCTGGGCCCAGTACTTC
CASSSLTWAQYF
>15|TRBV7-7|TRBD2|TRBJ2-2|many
TGTGCCAGCAGCCCGGGACTAGCGGGAGTGGGGGAGCTGTTTTTT
CASSPGLAGVGELFF
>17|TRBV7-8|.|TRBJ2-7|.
TGTGCCAGCAGCCTCTCGGGGGGCCCTCCGAGGAGCTACGAGCAGTACTTC
CASSLSGGPPRSYEQYF
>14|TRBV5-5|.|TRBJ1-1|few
TGTGCCAGCAGCTTGGGGCAGGGCAGCACTGAAGCTTTCTTT
CASSLGQGSTEAFF
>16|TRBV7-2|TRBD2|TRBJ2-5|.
TGTGCCAGCAGCTTAGTAGGGGCGGGAGTGGGGGAGACCCAGTACTTC
CASSLVGAGVGETQYF
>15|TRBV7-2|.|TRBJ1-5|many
TGTGCCAGCAGCTTAGATACAGGGTCCGAGAGGCCCCAGCATTTT
CASSLDTGSERPQHF
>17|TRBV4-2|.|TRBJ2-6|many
TGTGCCAGCAGCCAAGATGGCAGTCTCTCTGGGGCCAACGTCCTGACTTTC
CASSQDGSLSGANVLTF
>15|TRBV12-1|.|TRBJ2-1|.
TGTGCCAGCAGCTTAGTTCCAGAGGCCTACAATGAGCAGTTCTTC
CASSLVPEAYNEQFF
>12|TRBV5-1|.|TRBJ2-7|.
TGCGCCAGCAGCTTGAGGGGGTCCGAGCAGTACTTC
CASSLRGSEQYF
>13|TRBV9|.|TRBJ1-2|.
TGTGCCAGCACCCCCCAGGGGCCCTATGGCTACACCTTC
CASTPQGPYGYTF
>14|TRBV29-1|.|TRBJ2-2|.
TGCAGCGTTCTTGACAGACTGAACACCGGGGAGCTGTTTTTT
CSVLDRLNTGELFF
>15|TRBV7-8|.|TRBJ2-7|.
TGTGCCAGCAGCTTAGAAGGGGGGGAGGCCTACGAGCAGTACTTC
CASSLEGGEAYEQYF
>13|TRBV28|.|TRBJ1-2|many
TGTGCCAGCATGGTGTCAGGGCGGTATGGCTACACCTTC
CASMVSGRYGYTF
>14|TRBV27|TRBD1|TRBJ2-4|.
TGTGCCAGCAGGAGACAGGGGGCGGAAAACATTCAGTACTTC
CASRRQGAENIQYF
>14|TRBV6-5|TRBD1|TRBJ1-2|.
TGTGCCAGCAGGGACCCGGGACAGACCTATGGCTACACCTTC
CASRDPGQTYGYTF
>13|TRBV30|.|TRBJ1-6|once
TGTGCCTGGAGTGTACCCCGAAATTCACCCCTCCACTTT
CAWSVPRNSPLHF
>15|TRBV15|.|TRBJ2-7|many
TGTGCCACCAGCAGAGGACAGCCCGATCCCTACGAGCAGTACTTC
CATSRGQPDPYEQYF
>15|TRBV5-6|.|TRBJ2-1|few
TGTGCCAGCTCCGCCGCCCAGGGGACCTACAATGAGCAGTTCTTC
CASSAAQGTYNEQFF
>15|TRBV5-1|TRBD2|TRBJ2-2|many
TGCGCCAGCAGCTTGCGGCGGGGGGACACCGGGGAGCTGTTTTTT
CASSLRRGDTGELFF
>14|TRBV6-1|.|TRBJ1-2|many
TGTGCCAGCAACGGGAGGAGTCCTAACTATGGCTACACCTTC
CASNGRSPNYGYTF
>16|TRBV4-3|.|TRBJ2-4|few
TGCGCCAGCAGCCAAGACCAGGAGGGAGCCAAAAACATTCAGTACTTC
CASSQDQEGAKNIQYF